These T cell receptor beta chains were read from a single sample in a study of blood T cell repertoires in COVID-19. Generated by immunoSEQ multiplex PCR, the TCRdb table keeps only in-frame clones and is missing some. The data hold around 200,000 clones, with about 85% observed a single time. The sample comprised peripheral blood. These receptors were taken from a woman aged 40 to 50 with COVID-19, enrolled during active disease. The CDR3 runs from the conserved cysteine through the conserved F or W. D genes are given only for firm matches. Size tells how often a clone was seen (once, few, many) or the class of an expanded clone, and some rows leave it out.

>TRBJ1-5|TRBV19|NA|NA|15
CASSIGGPSGQPQHF
TGTGCCAGTAGTATCGGGGGACCGTCGGGGCAGCCCCAGCATTTT
>TRBJ1-4|TRBV30|NA|TRBD1|14
CAWTGGTGSRKLFF
TGTGCCTGGACAGGTGGGACAGGGAGTCGGAAACTGTTTTTT
>TRBJ2-1|TRBV3-1/TRBV3-2|once|TRBD2|16
CASAEFLAGGYNEQFF
TGTGCCAGCGCAGAATTTTTAGCGGGGGGGTACAATGAGCAGTTCTTC
>TRBJ1-3|TRBV6-6|NA|NA|15
CASRPPGSSGNTIYF
TGTGCCAGCAGACCCCCGGGGAGCTCTGGAAACACCATATATTTT
>TRBJ2-2|TRBV11-2|NA|NA|14
CASSLAPGTGELFF
TGTGCCAGCAGCTTAGCGCCGGGCACCGGGGAGCTGTTTTTT
>TRBJ1-2|TRBV3-1/TRBV3-2|NA|TRBD1|17
CASSQDRTPGGRTGYTF
TGTGCCAGCAGCCAAGATAGGACGCCAGGGGGAAGGACGGGCTACACCTTC
>TRBJ2-3|TRBV5-1|NA|NA|13
CASSYRATDTQYF
TGCGCCAGCAGCTATCGAGCCACAGATACGCAGTATTTT
>TRBJ1-5|TRBV19|NA|NA|13
CASSTEIYQPQHF
TGTGCCAGTAGTACCGAGATCTATCAGCCCCAGCATTTT
>TRBJ2-7|TRBV30|NA|TRBD1|13
CAWLDRVIKEGYF
TGTGCCTGGTTGGACAGGGTTATCAAGGAGGGGTACTTC
>TRBJ1-1|TRBV29-1|few|NA|11
CSVRTDTEAFF
TGCAGCGTTCGGACAGACACTGAAGCTTTCTTT
>TRBJ2-2|TRBV3-1/TRBV3-2|once|NA|12
CASSPYPGELFF
TGTGCCAGCAGCCCTTATCCGGGGGAGCTGTTTTTT
>TRBJ1-2|TRBV9|NA|NA|16
CASSGNPEGAAYGYTF
TGTGCCAGCAGCGGGAACCCGGAAGGGGCCGCCTATGGCTACACCTTC
>TRBJ2-1|TRBV12-5|few|NA|12
CASALDYTRQFF
TGTGCTAGTGCCTTGGACTACACGCGACAGTTCTTC
>TRBJ1-6|TRBV7-9|NA|NA|14
CASSLGGSATSLHF
TGTGCCAGCAGCTTGGGGGGGTCTGCCACAAGCCTCCACTTT
>TRBJ2-1|TRBV5-4|NA|TRBD2|17
CASSPGTSGGSYNEQFF
TGTGCCAGCAGCCCCGGGACTAGCGGGGGATCCTACAATGAGCAGTTCTTC
>TRBJ2-3|TRBV5-4|NA|TRBD2|16
CASSLRSGGQGDTQYF
TGTGCCAGCAGCTTGAGAAGCGGGGGGCAGGGAGATACGCAGTATTTT
>TRBJ2-7|TRBV5-1|NA|NA|13
CASSRDSLWEQYF
TGCGCCAGCAGTCGGGACTCCTTGTGGGAGCAGTACTTC
>TRBJ1-5|TRBV2|few|NA|14
CASSSQGINQPQHF
TGTGCCAGCAGTTCTCAGGGGATTAATCAGCCCCAGCATTTT
>TRBJ1-1|TRBV3-1/TRBV3-2|NA|TRBD1|16
CASSQEGTGLNTEAFF
TGTGCCAGCAGCCAAGAAGGGACAGGGTTGAACACTGAAGCTTTCTTT
>TRBJ1-2|TRBV2|once|TRBD1|14
CASSDGTGASGYTF
TGTGCCAGCAGTGACGGGACAGGGGCGAGCGGCTACACCTTC
>TRBJ2-2|TRBV7-3|few|NA|14
CATGPGGGTGELFF
TGTGCCACCGGACCCGGGGGTGGTACCGGGGAGCTGTTTTTT
>TRBJ1-5|TRBV2|few|TRBD1|15
CASSPHGQGNEPQHF
TGTGCCAGCAGTCCGCATGGACAGGGTAATGAGCCCCAGCATTTT
>TRBJ1-1|TRBV30|NA|TRBD1|15
CAWRTGGRGNTEAFF
TGTGCCTGGAGGACAGGGGGTAGAGGGAACACTGAAGCTTTCTTT
>TRBJ1-4|TRBV14|NA|TRBD1|15
CASSQDRDRVEKLFF
TGTGCCAGCAGCCAAGACCGGGACAGGGTGGAAAAACTGTTTTTT
>TRBJ1-1|TRBV5-1|NA|NA|15
CASSLGASTNTEAFF
TGCGCCAGCAGCTTGGGGGCCTCTACGAACACTGAAGCTTTCTTT
>TRBJ1-3|TRBV30|NA|NA|14
CAWRDKGSGNTIYF
TGTGCCTGGAGGGACAAGGGATCCGGAAACACCATATATTTT
>TRBJ2-2|TRBV4-1|NA|NA|19
CASSHGLLRAKREAGELFF
TGCGCCAGCAGCCACGGCCTCCTTAGGGCGAAAAGGGAGGCCGGGGAGCTGTTTTTT
>TRBJ2-7|TRBV7-9|NA|TRBD2|14
CASSPRTSSAEQYF
TGTGCCAGCAGCCCCAGGACTAGTTCTGCCGAGCAGTACTTC
>TRBJ1-2|TRBV5-1|many|NA|16
CASSPRGNQGNNGYTF
TGCGCCAGCAGCCCTCGAGGGAACCAGGGGAATAATGGCTACACCTTC
>TRBJ2-7|TRBV11-2|NA|NA|11
CASSFSYEQYF
TGTGCCAGCAGCTTTTCGTACGAGCAGTACTTC
>TRBJ1-2|TRBV19|NA|TRBD1|14
CASSPGDRNYGYTF
TGTGCCAGTAGTCCGGGGGACAGGAACTATGGCTACACCTTC
>TRBJ2-7|TRBV5-1|NA|TRBD2|17
CASSPGGRADGTHEQYF
TGCGCCAGCAGCCCGGGGGGGCGGGCAGATGGTACTCACGAGCAGTACTTC
>TRBJ2-1|TRBV5-8|NA|TRBD2|14
CASSSGTSGGEQFF
TGTGCCAGCAGCTCCGGGACTAGCGGGGGTGAGCAGTTCTTC
>TRBJ2-3|TRBV18|NA|TRBD2|14
CASSKLAITDTQYF
TGTGCCAGCTCAAAACTAGCGATCACAGATACGCAGTATTTT
>TRBJ2-2|TRBV19|NA|TRBD2|15
CASGDREGPAGELFF
TGTGCGAGTGGGGACCGGGAGGGCCCGGCCGGGGAGCTGTTTTTT
>TRBJ1-2|TRBV18|NA|NA|16
CASSPYRGQSNYGYTF
TGTGCCAGCTCACCTTACCGCGGACAGAGTAACTATGGCTACACCTTC